One sample yielded the 16 T cell receptor beta chains listed below, sequenced in a study of PD-1 blockade in classical Hodgkin lymphoma. Time point in this sample: cycle 4 day 1 (C4D1), after 5 to 7 weeks of nivolumab. With no exception, relapse followed autologous stem cell transplantation in all patients, and brentuximab vedotin exposure varied. The table came from immunoSEQ multiplex PCR; TCRdb's copy has only in-frame clones and leaves some out. The repertoire holds under 60,000 clones, with roughly nine tenths as singletons. The sequencing used peripheral blood mononuclear cells (PBMCs), collected before the fourth cycle of nivolumab. The receptors were gathered from a human donor with classical Hodgkin lymphoma.

This clone has only one observation. The chain carries TRBV6-1 and TRBJ2-5, with 8 bases lining up with TRBD1. Germline V lookup: CDR1 MNHNS, CDR2 SASEGT. CDR3 length: 15 residues. Unmatched junction bases numbered 6, after V lost 1 base and J lost 5 bases. CDR3 in DNA: TGTGCCAGCAGTGAAGGACAGGGGTTATGGGAGACCCAGTACTTC. As protein: CASSEGQGLWETQYF.

The chain uses TRBV27 and TRBJ2-7; TRBD1 is a possible D gene (5 bases). V dropped 5 bases and J dropped 0 bases, with 11 bases sitting between them. The CDR3 contains 14 residues. Germline V lookup: CDR1 MNHEY, CDR2 SMNVEV (reference sequence). The CDR3 loop is CASSPRQFSYEQYF. The CDR3 DNA sequence: TGTGCCAGCAGTCCCCGACAGTTCTCCTACGAGCAGTACTTC.

This clone has more than one count but fewer than ten. The V call is TRBV29-1, the J call TRBJ1-1; D gene uncertain. The V and J ends lost 3 bases and 2 bases respectively, with 10 bases between them. Germline CDR1 reads SQVTM; CDR2 reads ANQGSEA. The CDR3 extends over 13 amino acids. The CDR3 sequence: CSVEQQRNTEAFF. The CDR3 region has the DNA TGCAGCGTTGAGCAACAGAGAAACACTGAAGCTTTCTTT.

J is TRBJ1-6 and V is TRBV7-9; D is possibly TRBD1 (5 bases). This CDR3 is 17 amino acids long. V dropped 3 bases and J dropped 5 bases, with 17 bases sitting between them. Germline CDR1 is SEHNR and CDR2 is FQNEAQ (reference sequence). CDR3 in amino acids: CASSFSGAVANNSPLHF. The CDR3 DNA is TGTGCCAGCAGCTTTAGTGGGGCAGTTGCTAATAATTCACCCCTCCACTTT. The variable domain in full, with the rest retrieved from reference TRBV7-9 and TRBJ1-6, is DTGVSQNPRHKITKRGQNVTFRCDPISEHNRLYWYRQTLGQGPEFLTYFQNEAQLEKSRLLSDRFSAERPKGSFSTLEIQRTEQGDSAMYLCASSFSGAVANNSPLHFGNGTRLTVT.

The rearrangement uses TRBV28 and TRBJ1-5, with D unresolved. Between the trimmed V and J ends, which lost 6 bases and 3 bases, there was a span of 15 bases. The CDR3 is 15 amino acids. CDR1 MDHEN and CDR2 SYDVKM come from the germline V gene. The chain's CDR3 is CASSLRGHDNQPQHF. CDR3 DNA: TGTGCCAGCAGCTTGAGAGGGCATGACAATCAGCCCCAGCATTTT.

The V gene is TRBV19, the J gene TRBJ2-5; 10 nucleotides line up with TRBD1. This CDR3 has 13 amino acids. Germline-derived CDR1 and CDR2 are LNHDA and SQIVND (reference sequence). V shed 10 bases and J 4 bases; nucleotides not matched to a gene: 6. The CDR3 region has the DNA TGTGCCACTCGGGACAGGGGCACAGAGACCCAGTACTTC. Amino acids: CATRDRGTETQYF.

The table lists this clone with a count of one. CDR3 in amino acids: CASSLALNEKLFF. DNA of the CDR3: TGTGCCAGCAGCTTGGCTCTTAATGAAAAACTGTTTTTT. The rearrangement links TRBV7-9 to TRBJ1-4, with unresolved D. This CDR3 is built from 13 residues. V lost 3 bases, J lost 4 bases, and 6 bases lay in between. In germline, CDR1 is SEHNR, CDR2 FQNEAQ (reference sequence).

The rearrangement joins TRBV5-1 to TRBJ1-1, with a weak D call TRBD1 (5 bases). CDR3 length: 13 residues. Germline lookup yields CDR1 SGHRS and CDR2 YFSETQ. Trimming cost V 2 bases and J 3 bases, with 8 bases left between them. CDR3 amino acids: CASSFGRDTEAFF. Written as DNA, the CDR3 is TGCGCCAGCAGCTTCGGCAGGGACACTGAAGCTTTCTTT. The full variable domain, in which reference TRBV5-1 and TRBJ1-1 provide the parts outside the CDR3, is KAGVTQTPRYLIKTRGQQVTLSCSPISGHRSVSWYQQTPGQGLQFLFEYFSETQRNKGNFPGRFSGRQFSNSRSEMNVSTLELGDSALYLCASSFGRDTEAFFGQGTRLTVV.

This chain uses TRBV6-5 with TRBJ2-7; 11 positions match TRBD1. The CDR3 is made up of 13 amino acids. Looked up from germline, CDR1 is MNHEY and CDR2 is SVGAGI. V was clipped by 8 bases and J by 7 bases; unmatched bases: 7. The CDR3 loop reads CASLGQGDREQYF. The CDR3 coding sequence is TGTGCCAGCTTGGGACAGGGGGATCGGGAGCAGTACTTC.

This rearrangement joins TRBV5-1 to TRBJ1-4, with a tentative D call TRBD1 (5 bases). Germline CDR1 reads SGHRS; CDR2 reads YFSETQ. The CDR3 is 12 amino acids. V dropped 4 bases and J dropped 8 bases, with 9 bases sitting between them. The CDR3: CASSPYREKLFF. The CDR3 DNA sequence: TGCGCCAGCAGCCCTTACAGGGAAAAACTGTTTTTT.

The rearrangement joins TRBV7-8 to TRBJ1-4; a weak D match, TRBD1 (6 bases). The CDR3 totals 16 residues. Between the trimmed V and J ends, which lost 6 bases and 7 bases, there was a span of 21 bases. The germline gives CDR1 SGHVS, CDR2 FQNEAQ. As DNA, the CDR3 is TGTGCCAGCAGTCCATCCTTCGGGGGGCTCGGTGAAAAACTGTTTTTT. Translation: CASSPSFGGLGEKLFF.

This sequence joins TRBV9 and TRBJ2-1, with 7 positions matching TRBD1. CDR1 and CDR2 (germline): SGDLS, YYNGEE. The CDR3 runs to 11 residues. Trimming at V came to 7 bases and at J to 12 bases, leaving 7 bases not matched to a gene. As DNA, the CDR3 is TGTGCCAGCGCCGGGCCAGGGGGGCAGTTCTTC. Its translation: CASAGPGGQFF.

The chain has TRBV6-5 and TRBJ2-7, with 10 bases lining up with TRBD1. The length of the CDR3 is 15 residues. Germline CDR1 MNHEY, CDR2 SVGAGI. V gave up 2 bases and J gave up 1 base; unmatched junction bases: 2. The CDR3 sequence: CASSYGTGVSYEQYF. The CDR3 DNA follows: TGTGCCAGCAGTTACGGGACAGGGGTATCCTACGAGCAGTACTTC.

The chain is built from TRBV14 and TRBJ2-7, with TRBD1 matching 9 bases. V lost 4 bases to trimming and J lost 3 bases; unmatched junction nucleotides: 13. In germline, CDR1 is SGHDN, CDR2 FVKESK. The CDR3 spans 17 residues. CDR3 coding DNA: TGTGCCAGCAGCCTCCGACCCCCAGACAGGGGGTTCTACGAGCAGTACTTC. The encoded protein is CASSLRPPDRGFYEQYF.

This clone was seen just once. The chain joins TRBV28 to TRBJ1-4, with D possibly TRBD1 on 5 matching bases. Between the trimmed V and J ends, which lost 2 bases and 0 bases, there was a span of 7 bases. Germline CDR1 is MDHEN and CDR2 is SYDVKM. The CDR3 sequence is 15 residues long. CDR3 nucleotides: TGTGCCAGCAGTTTAGGGGGGGCAACTAATGAAAAACTGTTTTTT. This translates into CASSLGGATNEKLFF.

The chain is built from TRBV21-1 and TRBJ1-1. TRBV21-1 is a documented pseudogene. The length of the CDR3 is 15 residues. This CDR3 is CASSKEDPAATEAFF. The CDR3 nucleotides are TGTGCCAGCAGCAAAGAGGACCCTGCGGCCACTGAAGCTTTCTTT.